The clone carrying this T cell receptor (beta chain) was counted only a few times. Its antigen remains unidentified. The source of the sample is a study of graft-versus-host responses after intestinal transplantation. Across the study: Anti-thymocyte globulin induction, then tacrolimus and steroids for two to four years, went to all recipients. Overall study results and limits: Association was observed between peak circulating GvH clone levels and early post-transplant HvG declines. Some GvH clones were seen earlier in gut or blood, suggesting intestinal origin. Clonal ratios of graft-versus-host to host-versus-graft in allografts were high for patients exhibiting graft-donor T cell macrochimerism.

CDR3 length: 14 residues. The V and J ends lost 7 bases and 4 bases, in that order; junction bases with no gene match: 9. The germline gives CDR1 LGHNT, CDR2 FRNRAP. Tissue processing of the graft released intraepithelial and lamina propria lymphocytes from it. Sequenced by immunoSEQ multiplex PCR; TCRdb stores in-frame clones only, minus some. Here the sample spans about 22,000 clones, roughly four fifths being singletons. Source: ileum tissue, taken 12 days after intestinal transplant. The source is a human patient who received an intestinal transplant, so some T cells may come from the graft donor. The rearrangement links TRBV12-5 to TRBJ2-5; 7 bases align to TRBD2. In nucleotides, the CDR3 is TGTGCTAGTGTCGTTTCGGGGAGGGCAGAGACCCAGTACTTC. This sequence encodes CASVVSGRAETQYF.